This T cell receptor beta chain appears in the sequencing data of a study of CD8 T cells in ankylosing spondylitis. This clonotype was picked up many times. A quantitative 5'-RACE method, one with molecular barcodes, was used to make TCR beta libraries. TCRdb re-called the 5' RACE reads with MiXCR, one entry per CDR3 protein. The repertoire has some 220,000 distinct CDR3 sequences, 7% to 10% of them found once; the top ten carry around 4.9%. Germline V lookup: CDR1 SGHVS, CDR2 FQNEAQ. V lost 4 bases and J lost 7, with 10 bases in between. The CDR3 contains 13 residues. This sequence was found in a female donor with ankylosing spondylitis or in good health (not recorded which). This sequence joins TRBV7-8 and TRBJ2-2; D might be TRBD2 (5 bases). The material sequenced was blood, either unsorted or a sorted T cell fraction (not recorded which). Here the CDR3 reads CASSSDLDGELFF. The CDR3 nucleotides read TGTGCCAGCAGCTCGGACTTAGACGGGGAGCTGTTTTTT.